A selection of T cell receptor beta chains follows, all from one sample in a study of T cells in Graves' hyperthyroidism and ophthalmopathy. TCRdb re-called the multiplex PCR reads through MiXCR, storing one row per CDR3 protein. The sample lists more than 500,000 distinct CDR3 sequences; 12% to 15% were seen once. The material sequenced was blood. The origin of the receptors is a woman aged 40 to 49 with Graves' hyperthyroidism. CDR3s leave out the opening cysteine and the closing phenylalanine or tryptophan. The order of the fields is V gene, J gene, clone size, CDR3 length, CDR3 protein. Expanded clones get a size class; other rows say once, few or many, or leave the size out.

TRBV27	TRBJ2-1	many	12	ASSYTSVRNEQF
TRBV10-3	TRBJ2-3	-	11	AISDRRTGTQY
TRBV7-8	TRBJ2-5	many	13	ASSLAAGARETQY
TRBV6-5	TRBJ2-5	many	14	ASSYSIPDIQETQY
TRBV5-4	TRBJ2-5	few	11	ASSLPGWETQY
TRBV7-3	TRBJ2-7	few	11	ASSFGGAGEQY
TRBV6-2/TRBV6-3	TRBJ1-5	-	13	ASRFGQGGNQPQH
TRBV7-2	TRBJ2-1	many	16	ASSLRLAGGLTYNEQF
TRBV15	TRBJ2-7	many	14	ATSSDLRDTPYEQY
TRBV5-4	TRBJ2-3	once	14	ASLTGPGAGTDTRY
TRBV4-3	TRBJ2-1	-	16	ASSQVGFPGAPYNEQF
TRBV6-1	TRBJ2-2	-	13	ASSEGQPNTGELF
TRBV20-1	TRBJ2-7	-	11	SARDTGSYEQY
TRBV11-2	TRBJ2-7	many	13	ASSPIRGLIYEQY
TRBV5-1	TRBJ2-1	few	14	ASSIYKRDSYNEQF
TRBV28	TRBJ1-5	many	14	ASNLLTGQGNQPQH
TRBV30	TRBJ2-1	-	12	AWRGQGKRNEQF
TRBV6-2/TRBV6-3	TRBJ2-1	many	13	ASIPRLAANNEQF
TRBV20-1	TRBJ2-5	-	11	SAIQGGGETQY
TRBV30	TRBJ1-4	many	12	AWRAGPSNEKLF
TRBV7-9	TRBJ2-5	-	13	ASSLAGGSRETQY
TRBV27	TRBJ1-4	few	11	ASSRGHNEKLF
TRBV12-3/TRBV12-4	TRBJ1-1	many	12	ASSFGNRGTEAF
TRBV20-1	TRBJ2-2	many	11	SARDKAGGELF